These 7 T cell receptor beta chains originate from one sample sequenced in a study of OX40 agonist ivuxolimab in advanced cancers. Here immunoSEQ multiplex PCR was the method, and the copy in TCRdb shows in-frame clones only, minus some. This sample carries about 120,000 clones, 80% to 90% of them seen once, and the ten largest clones take 0.55%. Sequenced here: CD4+ or CD8+ T cells sorted from blood, sampled in a trial of the OX40 agonist ivuxolimab. Receptors originate from an adult with an advanced solid tumor such as melanoma, head and neck, liver or kidney cancer.

The J gene is TRBJ1-5, the V gene TRBV9; tentatively, D is TRBD1 (6 bases). Germline CDR1 and CDR2: SGDLS and YYNGEE. Trimming took 0 bases from V and 3 from J, leaving 13 bases between them. The CDR3 spans 16 residues. CDR3 sequence (DNA): TGTGCCAGCAGCGTAGTCTATGGGGGCCACAATCAGCCCCAGCATTTT. This translates into CASSVVYGGHNQPQHF.

This clone appeared a single time. The genes are TRBV5-4 and TRBJ1-2, with TRBD1 identical over 7 bases. Germline V gene sequence: CDR1 SGHNT, CDR2 YYREEE (reference sequence). This CDR3 region has 15 residues. V shed 3 bases, J shed 8 bases, and the junction held 13 bases outside the gene matches. CDR3 in DNA: TGTGCCAGCAGCTGGGGGACAGTAACTAGAGAGGGCTACACCTTC. This encodes CASSWGTVTREGYTF.

Remarks on this clone: A junction end diverges from the germline sequence, so it may reflect a read error. The chain links TRBV5-4 to TRBJ1-4; D not resolved. Germline CDR1 and CDR2: SGHNT and YYREEE (reference sequence). This CDR3 spans 10 amino acids. The CDR3 DNA is TGTGCCAGCAGCTTGGCCGACATGTCGTTT. As protein: CASSLADMSF.

This chain links TRBV30 with TRBJ1-4; 9 bases agree with TRBD1. The CDR3 is 14 residues long. Germline V CDR1 and CDR2: GTSNPN, SVGIG (reference sequence). The V gene end was trimmed by 1 base and the J gene end by 5 bases; junction bases not matched to a gene: 2. CDR3 protein: CAWSAGQGNEKLFF. The DNA of the CDR3 is TGTGCCTGGAGTGCAGGACAGGGGAATGAAAAACTGTTTTTT.

The chain couples TRBV19 to TRBJ2-3; weak D call: TRBD1 (5 bases). The CDR3 has 14 amino acids. Trimming took 7 bases from V and 2 from J, leaving 13 bases between them. CDR1 LNHDA and CDR2 SQIVND come from the germline V gene (reference sequence). The CDR3 nucleotides read TGTGCCAGTAATTCTGGGGCCTACACAGATACGCAGTATTTT. Its protein product is CASNSGAYTDTQYF.

The J gene is TRBJ2-1, the V gene TRBV12-5; unclear D gene. CDR3 size: 12 residues. Germline loops: CDR1 LGHNT, CDR2 FRNRAP. Trimming stripped 6 bases from V and 4 bases from J, with 7 bases between. The DNA for the CDR3 is TGTGCTAGTGGCGGAGTATACAATGAGCAGTTCTTC. This gives the protein CASGGVYNEQFF. The variable domain in full, with the rest retrieved from reference TRBV12-5 and TRBJ2-1, is DARVTQTPRHKVTEMGQEVTMRCQPILGHNTVFWYRQTMMQGLELLAYFRNRAPLDDSGMPKDRFSAEMPDATLATLKIQPSEPRDSAVYFCASGGVYNEQFFGPGTRLTVL.

This clone was observed a single time. The V and J genes are TRBV11-3 and TRBJ2-2; TRBD1 aligns across 7 bases. With 5 bases clipped from V and 0 bases from J, the junction kept 6 bases outside the gene matches. Germline V gives CDR1 SGHNT, CDR2 YENEEA. The CDR3 loop spans 16 amino acids. CDR3 in DNA: TGTGCCAGCAGCCATGGACAGGACTCGAACACCGGGGAGCTGTTTTTT. Encoded protein: CASSHGQDSNTGELFF.